The 9 T cell receptor beta chains presented below share a single source sample, sequenced in a study of lymphopenia after photon versus proton radiotherapy. Here immunoSEQ multiplex PCR was the method, and the copy in TCRdb shows in-frame clones only, minus some. The profile shows more than 45,000 clones, 70% to 85% of them singletons. The material sequenced was peripheral blood, taken from a patient treated with proton-based radiotherapy. These receptors were collected from a man between 60 and 70 years old with pancreatic cancer.

The CDR3: CASSLRTSGRASGELFF. CDR3 bases: TGCGCCAGCAGCTTGAGGACTAGCGGGAGGGCCTCCGGGGAGCTGTTTTTT. This chain uses TRBV5-1 with TRBJ2-2; 15 nucleotides line up with TRBD2. The CDR3 runs to 17 residues. J lost 6 bases, V lost 1 base, and 4 bases had no gene match. CDR1 is SGHRS and CDR2 is YFSETQ in the germline V gene.

This clone was observed a handful of times. V gene TRBV28 combines with J gene TRBJ1-5; D not certain. V was cut by 9 bases and J by 7 bases, with 13 bases left in between. The CDR3 runs 12 residues. Germline V gene data show CDR1 as MDHEN and CDR2 as SYDVKM. The CDR3 reads CASTESPQPQHF. CDR3 bases: TGTGCCAGTACAGAGAGCCCACAGCCCCAGCATTTT.

This sequence joins TRBV6-1 and TRBJ2-1; TRBD1 matches 10 bases. Per the germline V gene, CDR1 is MNHNS and CDR2 is SASEGT. The CDR3 has 15 amino acids. V dropped 10 bases and J dropped 10; count of bases not matched to a gene: 16. CDR3 bases: TGTGCCACCGTACCGGCCGGGACAGGGGAAGACGAGCAGTTCTTC. Protein sequence: CATVPAGTGEDEQFF.

This clone was found a few times. The gene calls are TRBV5-6 and TRBJ2-7; no clear D. This CDR3 region has 13 residues. Trimming stripped 4 bases from V and 4 bases from J, with 12 bases between. Germline lookup yields CDR1 SGHDT and CDR2 YYEEEE. The CDR3 coding sequence is TGTGCCAGCAGCGCGCCCGTTAGTTACGAGCAGTACTTC. It encodes CASSAPVSYEQYF.

This clone occurred a few times. The genes are TRBV7-9 and TRBJ2-1, with TRBD2 matching 13 bases. The CDR3 is 18 amino acids. Germline V gene data show CDR1 as SEHNR and CDR2 as FQNEAQ (reference sequence). Germline trimming cut 1 base from V and 6 bases from J; bases unmatched to any gene: 9. In DNA form, the CDR3 reads TGTGCCAGCAGCTTAGACCTCATCACTAGCGGGAGGGGCAATGAGCAGTTCTTC. Translation gives CASSLDLITSGRGNEQFF.

The chain combines TRBV18 with TRBJ2-6, with 11 bases fitting TRBD1. Germline values: CDR1 KGHSH, CDR2 LQKENI. J was trimmed by 0 bases and V by 4 bases; bases with no gene match: 5. This CDR3 region has 18 residues. The CDR3 DNA sequence: TGTGCCAGCTCACAATCGGGGACAGGGGGCTCTGGGGCCAACGTCCTGACTTTC. Its protein is CASSQSGTGGSGANVLTF. Based on the CDR3 plus reference TRBV18 and TRBJ2-6, the full variable domain is NAGVMQNPRHLVRRRGQEARLRCSPMKGHSHVYWYRQLPEEGLKFMVYLQKENIIDESGMPKERFSAEFPKEGPSILRIQQVVRGDSAAYFCASSQSGTGGSGANVLTFGAGSRLTVL.

V usage is TRBV5-1 and J usage is TRBJ2-2; 8 bases agree with TRBD1. With V trimmed by 5 bases and J by 3 bases, 6 bases remained unmatched. This CDR3 has 15 amino acids. Germline V gene sequence: CDR1 SGHRS, CDR2 YFSETQ. CDR3 DNA sequence: TGCGCCAGCAGTTTCCAGGGGGCGGACACCGGGGAGCTGTTTTTT. As protein: CASSFQGADTGELFF.

The genes are TRBV7-2 and TRBJ2-4; D may be TRBD1 or TRBD2 (5 bases each). Germline CDR1 is SGHTA and CDR2 is FQGNSA. V was trimmed by 5 bases and J by 11 bases, leaving 19 bases between them. This CDR3 has 14 amino acids. The DNA for the CDR3 is TGTGCCAGCAGCCTTGAACGACTCGGGGCATTTCAGTACTTC. Translating gives CASSLERLGAFQYF.

The V call is TRBV11-3, the J call TRBJ2-5; tentatively, D is TRBD1 (6 bases). The J call may be wrong; the DNA end is better matched by TRBJ2-7. Germline CDR1 SGHNT, CDR2 YENEEA. CDR3 length: 15 amino acids. The CDR3 sequence: CASRQTTGTLYEQYF. The DNA for the CDR3 is TGTGCCAGCAGGCAGACAACCGGGACACTGTACGAGCAGTACTTC.